This T cell receptor beta chain was identified in a study of blood T cell repertoires in COVID-19. Study overall: Both acute and convalescent COVID-19 samples were obtained from the United States, Italy and Spain. In each case, the material was cDNA or gDNA derived from T cells, B-cell-depleted T cells, or PBMCs.

Original processing methods: Estimation of nucleated cell counts relied on the amplification of reference gene primers. Using immunoSEQ multiplex PCR, the repertoire was profiled, and TCRdb retains in-frame clones only, with some absent. V and J calls plus clone size are reproduced from that table; the DNA served to infer D and trimming. Seen here are 100,000 to 150,000 clones, about 89% observed once, and the top ten hold about 2.5%. Germline-derived CDR1 and CDR2 are GTSNPN and SVGIG (reference sequence). Germline trimming cut 2 bases from V and 7 bases from J; bases unmatched to any gene: 5. The CDR3 sequence is 13 residues long.

The sample consisted of peripheral blood. This chain joins TRBV30 and TRBJ1-5; 7 nucleotides agree with TRBD1. The origin of this receptor is a man aged 45-65 years with active COVID-19. For the CDR3, the DNA is TGTGCCTGGAGTACAGGGGTCGGCCAGCCCCAGCATTTT. Residues: CAWSTGVGQPQHF.